This T cell receptor beta chain is from a study of patients and donors after allogeneic stem cell transplantation. V gave up 2 bases and J gave up 5 bases, with 12 bases separating them. The CDR3 consists of 14 residues. Germline V gene lookup returns CDR1 SGHVS and CDR2 FQNEAQ. One entry per CDR3 protein results from TCRdb running MiXCR on the RT-PCR reads. The sample holds approximately 200,000 distinct CDR3 sequences, roughly 40% seen once. This clonotype turned up a few times. The chain recombines TRBV7-8 with TRBJ1-1; D is ambiguous. The specimen was blood, either unsorted or a sorted T cell fraction (not recorded which). The receptor was isolated from a human donor who was either an allogeneic HSCT recipient or a stem cell or donor lymphocyte infusion donor (not recorded which). It is not recorded whose cells these are; they may come from a transplant donor. CDR3 DNA sequence: TGTGCCAGCAGCTTAAAAGGATGGGGAACTGAAGCTTTCTTT. Protein: CASSLKGWGTEAFF.